Following are 25 T cell receptor beta chains from one sample sequenced in a study of STAT5B mutations in CD4+ large granular lymphocyte leukemia. TCRdb's copy holds only in-frame clones and misses some; the assay was immunoSEQ multiplex PCR. The sample records nearly 35,000 clones, around 67% being singletons. Sequenced sample: CD4+ T cells from blood buffy coats. These receptors all stem from a human donor in good health.

The chain recombines TRBV5-4 with TRBJ1-5; D gene uncertain. Germline V lookup: CDR1 SGHNT, CDR2 YYREEE (reference sequence). CDR3 length equals 14 residues. Trimming took off 7 bases at V and 0 bases at J, with 11 bases between the two ends. CDR3 residues: CASSLLHSNQPQHF. CDR3 sequence (DNA): TGTGCCAGCTCGCTCTTACATAGCAATCAGCCCCAGCATTTT.

This clone was observed a handful of times. The junction differs from germline at one of its ends, possibly a read error. The V call is TRBV7-3, the J call TRBJ2-1; no definite D call. Germline V gene sequence: CDR1 SGHTA, CDR2 FQGTGA. There are 14 residues in the CDR3. The CDR3 region is CASSPTISNNEQFF. As DNA, the CDR3 is TGTGCCAGCAGTCCTACTATCTCCAACAATGAGCAGTTCTTC. Combining the CDR3 with reference TRBV7-3 and TRBJ2-1 gives the whole variable domain GAGVSQTPSNKVTEKGKYVELRCDPISGHTALYWYRQSLGQGPEFLIYFQGTGAADDSGLPNDRFFAVRPEGSVSTLKIQRTERGDSAVYLCASSPTISNNEQFFGPGTRLTVL.

The rearrangement joins TRBV5-1 to TRBJ2-4, with 16 positions matching TRBD2. CDR3 size: 17 residues. Germline CDR1 is SGHRS and CDR2 is YFSETQ. Losses at the gene ends were 4 bases for V and 9 bases for J; bases not matched to a gene: 10. CDR3 DNA: TGCGCCAGCAGCACCTCAGGGACTAGCGGGGGGGCTGTCATTCAGTACTTC. This sequence encodes CASSTSGTSGGAVIQYF. The variable domain in full, completed from reference TRBV5-1 and TRBJ2-4, reads KAGVTQTPRYLIKTRGQQVTLSCSPISGHRSVSWYQQTPGQGLQFLFEYFSETQRNKGNFPGRFSGRQFSNSRSEMNVSTLELGDSALYLCASSTSGTSGGAVIQYFGAGTRLSVL.

The V call is TRBV5-1, the J call TRBJ1-1; 7 bases fit TRBD1. The V and J ends lost 4 bases and 1 base, in that order; junction bases with no gene match: 7. CDR1 and CDR2 (germline): SGHRS, YFSETQ. This CDR3 has 15 amino acids. The CDR3 spells CASSRTTGANTEAFF. The CDR3 bases are TGCGCCAGCAGCCGAACAACAGGGGCGAACACTGAAGCTTTCTTT. The variable domain in full, with the rest retrieved from reference TRBV5-1 and TRBJ1-1, is KAGVTQTPRYLIKTRGQQVTLSCSPISGHRSVSWYQQTPGQGLQFLFEYFSETQRNKGNFPGRFSGRQFSNSRSEMNVSTLELGDSALYLCASSRTTGANTEAFFGQGTRLTVV.

The J gene is TRBJ2-7, the V gene TRBV4-2; no reliable D call. Germline CDR1 and CDR2: LGHNA and YNFKEQ. V lost 4 bases to trimming and J lost 4 bases, with 14 bases between them. There are 14 residues in the CDR3. The CDR3 nucleotides read TGTGCCAGCAGCCCGTGGGGAATTCCTTACGAGCAGTACTTC. Its translation is CASSPWGIPYEQYF.

The V and J genes are TRBV2 and TRBJ1-4, with 8 bases matching TRBD1. J was trimmed by 8 bases and V by 6 bases; bases with no gene match: 8. The V gene's germline CDR1 is SNHLY and CDR2 FYNNEI. This CDR3 is 14 amino acids long. CDR3 sequence: CASRNRDRSEKLFF. DNA for the CDR3: TGTGCCAGCAGAAACCGGGACAGGTCCGAAAAACTGTTTTTT.

This rearrangement joins TRBV7-2 to TRBJ1-4; D gene uncertain. The germline V gene has CDR1 SGHTA and CDR2 FQGNSA. This CDR3 spans 11 amino acids. Deletions cut 5 bases from V and 9 bases from J, with 7 bases between. The CDR3 reads CASSAAKKLFF. The CDR3 bases are TGTGCCAGCAGCGCCGCGAAAAAACTGTTTTTT.

The chain couples TRBV9 to TRBJ2-5; a possible D gene is TRBD1 (6 bases). CDR1 and CDR2 from the germline V gene are SGDLS and YYNGEE. This CDR3 has 13 residues. Deletions cut 6 bases from V and 2 bases from J, with 11 bases between. The CDR3 nucleotides are TGTGCCAGCACCGGGACAAATCAAGAGACCCAGTACTTC. Translating it yields CASTGTNQETQYF.

V and J are TRBV2 and TRBJ2-7; D remains unclear. Germline V gives CDR1 SNHLY, CDR2 FYNNEI. This CDR3 contains 10 residues. V was pared by 3 bases and J by 6 bases, with 3 bases between. DNA of the CDR3: TGTGCCAGCAGTGATCGCGAGCAGTACTTC. This codes for CASSDREQYF. Together with reference TRBV2 and TRBJ2-7, the CDR3 gives the full variable domain: EPEVTQTPSHQVTQMGQEVILRCVPISNHLYFYWYRQILGQKVEFLVSFYNNEISEKSEIFDDQFSVERPDGSNFTLKIRSTKLEDSAMYFCASSDREQYFGPGTRLTVT.

The rearrangement joins TRBV4-3 to TRBJ1-4; D unclear. Trimming cost V 4 bases and J 8 bases, with 20 bases left between them. CDR3 length: 16 amino acids. Germline assignment: CDR1 LGHNA and CDR2 YSLEER. This chain's CDR3 is CASSRTPTPGQEKLFF. CDR3 nucleotide sequence: TGCGCCAGCAGCCGGACGCCGACTCCGGGTCAAGAAAAACTGTTTTTT.

There are a few counts of this clone. The chain links TRBV2 to TRBJ1-2; D call uncertain. V was cut by 7 bases and J by 8 bases, with 14 bases left in between. Looked up from germline, CDR1 is SNHLY and CDR2 is FYNNEI. The CDR3 covers 12 residues. The CDR3 loop is CASTRSLDGYTF. CDR3 in DNA: TGTGCCAGCACCCGAAGTTTGGACGGCTACACCTTC.

This clone was observed once. This rearrangement joins TRBV5-6 to TRBJ1-2; D not resolved. Looked up from germline, CDR1 is SGHDT and CDR2 is YYEEEE. CDR3 length: 12 residues. The germline V and J ends were trimmed by 6 bases and 11 bases, with 17 bases remaining between them. In DNA, the CDR3 is TGTGCCAGCAACGACCCGCAATTGGTTTACACCTTC. Translated, it gives CASNDPQLVYTF.

A single count supports this clone. The chain uses TRBV19 and TRBJ1-6, with TRBD1 matching 11 bases. Germline CDR1 and CDR2: LNHDA and SQIVND (reference sequence). After removal of 5 bases from V and 1 base from J, the junction contained 4 bases not matched to a gene. The CDR3 has 17 amino acids. CDR3 sequence: CASSLGQGASYNSPLHF. The CDR3 DNA reads as TGTGCCAGTAGTCTTGGACAGGGGGCGTCCTATAATTCACCCCTCCACTTT. The variable domain in full, completed from reference TRBV19 and TRBJ1-6, reads DGGITQSPKYLFRKEGQNVTLSCEQNLNHDAMYWYRQDPGQGLRLIYYSQIVNDFQKGDIAEGYSVSREKKESFPLTVTSAQKNPTAFYLCASSLGQGASYNSPLHFGNGTRLTVT.

The genes are TRBV5-1 and TRBJ2-3; either TRBD1 or TRBD2 may supply D (6 bases each). Per the germline V gene, CDR1 is SGHRS and CDR2 is YFSETQ. CDR3 length: 17 residues. The germline V and J ends were trimmed by 0 bases and 3 bases, with 17 bases remaining between them. In DNA form, the CDR3 reads TGCGCCAGCAGCTTGGTGGGGGCGGGGAGCGGAACAGATACGCAGTATTTT. This encodes CASSLVGAGSGTDTQYF.

The chain couples TRBV7-9 to TRBJ2-2; 13 nucleotides agree with TRBD2. The CDR3 has 17 amino acids. CDR1 SEHNR and CDR2 FQNEAQ come from the germline V gene (reference sequence). V lost 5 bases, J lost 5 bases, and 8 bases stayed unmatched. The CDR3 region is CASSPGTSGVSTGELFF. CDR3 coding DNA: TGTGCCAGCAGCCCCGGGACTAGCGGGGTTTCTACCGGGGAGCTGTTTTTT. Supplemented by reference TRBV7-9 and TRBJ2-2, the full variable domain reads DTGVSQNPRHKITKRGQNVTFRCDPISEHNRLYWYRQTLGQGPEFLTYFQNEAQLEKSRLLSDRFSAERPKGSFSTLEIQRTEQGDSAMYLCASSPGTSGVSTGELFFGEGSRLTVL.

This sequence joins TRBV7-6 and TRBJ2-5; D is ambiguous. This CDR3 spans 13 amino acids. CDR1 is SGHVS and CDR2 is FNYEAQ in the germline V gene. The V end was cut by 0 bases, the J end by 5 bases, with 7 bases between. For the CDR3, the DNA is TGTGCCAGCAGCTTAGCAGTGGTTGAGACCCAGTACTTC. This sequence encodes CASSLAVVETQYF.

This chain connects TRBV28 to TRBJ1-1; TRBD1 matches 8 bases. The CDR3 contains 12 residues. The germline V gene has CDR1 MDHEN and CDR2 SYDVKM. J lost 9 bases, V lost 7 bases, and 7 bases had no gene match. This CDR3 is CASIQGADQAFF. CDR3 sequence (DNA): TGTGCCAGCATCCAGGGGGCGGATCAAGCTTTCTTT.

The chain joins TRBV2 to TRBJ2-2; 7 bases are a match to TRBD1. The CDR3 length is 15 residues. After removal of 6 bases from V and 2 bases from J, the junction contained 6 bases not matched to a gene. Looked up from germline, CDR1 is SNHLY and CDR2 is FYNNEI. The DNA of the CDR3 is TGTGCCAGCAGGGCAGGGACAGTAAACACCGGGGAGCTGTTTTTT. It codes for CASRAGTVNTGELFF.

V and J are TRBV25-1 and TRBJ2-1, with 7 nucleotides matching TRBD1. V lost 7 bases to trimming and J lost 7 bases; unmatched junction nucleotides: 13. Germline lookup yields CDR1 MGHDK and CDR2 SYGVNS. This CDR3 has 15 amino acids. Written as DNA, the CDR3 is TGTGCCAGCACCGGATCCCACTCGGGACAGAATGAGCAGTTCTTC. Translation: CASTGSHSGQNEQFF. The variable domain in full, completed from reference TRBV25-1 and TRBJ2-1, reads EADIYQTPRYLVIGTGKKITLECSQTMGHDKMYWYQQDPGMELHLIHYSYGVNSTEKGDLSSESTVSRIRTEHFPLTLESARPSHTSQYLCASTGSHSGQNEQFFGPGTRLTVL.

The gene calls are TRBV6-6 and TRBJ2-4, with a possible D match to TRBD1 (5 bases). The germline gives CDR1 MNHNY, CDR2 SVGAGI (reference sequence). The CDR3 sequence is 16 residues long. V was pared by 6 bases and J by 3 bases, with 18 bases between. This CDR3 reads CASSPTQTDGKNIQYF. In DNA form, the CDR3 reads TGTGCCAGCAGCCCCACCCAGACAGATGGCAAAAACATTCAGTACTTC.

The gene calls are TRBV6-5 and TRBJ1-3; D may be TRBD1 (6 bases). Trimming took off 5 bases at V and 2 bases at J, with 10 bases between the two ends. The CDR3 sequence is 14 residues long. Germline CDR1 and CDR2: MNHEY and SVGAGI. CDR3 coding DNA: TGTGCCAGCAGTCGGAGGGGGACTGGAAACACCATATATTTT. It codes for CASSRRGTGNTIYF.

The chain has TRBV5-1 and TRBJ1-1, with D hard to call. Trimming took 5 bases from V and 3 from J, leaving 11 bases between them. The CDR3 is 13 amino acids. Germline V lookup: CDR1 SGHRS, CDR2 YFSETQ. The CDR3 spells CASRSGADTEAFF. The DNA for the CDR3 is TGCGCCAGCAGAAGCGGAGCGGACACTGAAGCTTTCTTT.

This sequence joins TRBV18 and TRBJ2-7; TRBD1 matches 9 bases. With 6 bases clipped from V and 5 bases from J, the junction kept 5 bases outside the gene matches. The length of the CDR3 is 13 residues. Germline loops: CDR1 KGHSH, CDR2 LQKENI. DNA of the CDR3: TGTGCCAGCTCGACTGGACAGGGGAACGAGCAGTACTTC. Protein: CASSTGQGNEQYF.

The J gene is TRBJ2-1, the V gene TRBV7-2; TRBD2 agrees at 8 bases. V lost 2 bases, J lost 4 bases, and 7 bases stayed unmatched. The CDR3 spans 16 residues. Germline CDR1 and CDR2: SGHTA and FQGNSA. The CDR3 spells CASSLSGGAVYNEQFF. CDR3 nucleotides: TGTGCCAGCAGCTTATCCGGGGGGGCCGTATACAATGAGCAGTTCTTC.

The V and J genes are TRBV19 and TRBJ2-7; 9 bases are a match to TRBD1. The CDR3 is 15 residues long. J lost 1 base, V lost 7 bases, and 8 bases had no gene match. CDR1 is LNHDA and CDR2 is SQIVND in the germline V gene (reference sequence). The CDR3 reads CASTLTGTGSYEQYF. DNA of the CDR3: TGTGCCAGTACCCTTACCGGGACAGGGTCCTACGAGCAGTACTTC.